This T cell receptor beta chain was recorded in a study of CD8 T cells in ankylosing spondylitis. Whole-study findings and limits: Peripheral blood samples showed relatively rare disease-linked clones, and these clones were CD8+. Earlier reports found some motif variants in synovial fluid and blood in reactive arthritis. Roughly eight highly homologous variants formed a TCR beta motif that appeared characteristic of ankylosing spondylitis blood. Disease-linked clones reportedly concentrated significantly in matched ankylosing spondylitis synovial fluid.

A remark on this clonotype: Its target is not known.

The CDR3 totals 17 residues. V was clipped by 5 bases and J by 1 base; unmatched bases: 12. One entry per CDR3 protein, called by TCRdb with MiXCR from the 5' RACE reads. Of 340,000 or so distinct CDR3 sequences listed, roughly 14% were seen once; the top ten hold about 1.1%. Input material: blood, either unsorted or a sorted T cell fraction (not recorded which). This TCR was recovered from a male donor with ankylosing spondylitis or in good health (not recorded which). The V and J genes are TRBV12-3 or TRBV12-4 and TRBJ2-3; 7 bases match TRBD2. This CDR3 is CASSPGLRSMGTDTQYF. The CDR3 region has the DNA TGTGCCAGCAGTCCGGGACTAAGATCCATGGGCACAGATACGCAGTATTTT.